The rows below give T cell receptor beta chains drawn from one sample of a study of identical twins. TCRdb reanalysed the 5' RACE reads using MiXCR and keeps one entry per CDR3 protein. The sample shows around 530,000 distinct CDR3 sequences, approximately 16% of them seen only once. This same sample was also part of a study on yellow fever vaccine responses in identical twins.

Input material: CD4+ T cells sorted from blood. These receptor sequences come from a woman between 18 and 29 years old in good health. Both conserved end residues are part of each CDR3. A D gene is named only where the DNA matches it firmly. Where a row states a size, it is once, few, many or the class of an expanded clone; other rows omit it.

TRBV12-3/TRBV12-4,few,TRBJ1-1,NA,TGTGCCAGCAGCACCAACGCGGTTGAAGCTTTCTTT,CASSTNAVEAFF
TRBV20-1,many,TRBJ2-5,NA,TGCAGTGCAAGACTGGTTCAAGAGACCCAGTACTTC,CSARLVQETQYF
TRBV13,NA,TRBJ2-1,TRBD1,TGTGCCAGCAGGCGAACGACAGGGGCCCCTTACAATGAGCAGTTCTCCTTCAATGAGCAGTTCTTC,CASRRTTGAPYNEQFSFNEQFF
TRBV20-1,few,TRBJ2-7,TRBD2,TGCAGTGCTAGTAGGGCGGGAGCCTCTATCTACGAGCAGTACTTC,CSASRAGASIYEQYF
TRBV12-3/TRBV12-4,few,TRBJ2-2,TRBD2,TGTGCCAGCAGTTTATCAGCGGGGGGCCGAAACACCGGGGAGCTGTTTTTT,CASSLSAGGRNTGELFF
TRBV2,NA,TRBJ2-7,NA,TGTGCCAGCAGTCGAAATGGACTTACCGGAACCTACGAGCAGTACTTC,CASSRNGLTGTYEQYF
TRBV27,few,TRBJ2-1,NA,TGTGCCAGCAGTACTAGGAGGTTTGGCTACAATGAGCAGTTCTTC,CASSTRRFGYNEQFF
TRBV11-2,many,TRBJ2-1,TRBD2,TGTGCCAGCAGCTTAACTAGCGGGGTTGATGAGCAGTTCTTC,CASSLTSGVDEQFF
TRBV7-2,NA,TRBJ2-2,NA,TGTGCCAGCAGCTTAGAATCCCTAACCACCGGGGAGCTGTTTTTT,CASSLESLTTGELFF
TRBV18,many,TRBJ2-5,NA,TGTGCCAGCTCACCACAGGAAGAGACCCAGTACTTC,CASSPQEETQYF
TRBV12-3/TRBV12-4,NA,TRBJ2-7,TRBD2,TGTGCCAGCAGCCACGGACTAGCTTGGGCCGAGCAGTACTTC,CASSHGLAWAEQYF
TRBV15,many,TRBJ2-4,NA,TGTGCCACCAGAGGAACCGGCCCTACACGGGCCAAAAACATTCAGTACTTC,CATRGTGPTRAKNIQYF
TRBV2,NA,TRBJ1-5,NA,TGTGCCAGCGCGACGACAGGCAATCAGCCCCAGCATTTT,CASATTGNQPQHF
TRBV11-2,many,TRBJ2-1,NA,TGTGCCAGCAAACAGGGAGCCTACAATGAGCAGTTCTTC,CASKQGAYNEQFF
TRBV15,few,TRBJ2-1,TRBD2,TGTGCCACCAGCAGAGATCGGCTAGCGGGAGGGGATGAGCAGTTCTTC,CATSRDRLAGGDEQFF
TRBV6-1,NA,TRBJ2-7,TRBD1,TGTGCCAGCAGGGAGGGGGGACAGGGGGTCCACGAGCAGTACTTC,CASREGGQGVHEQYF
TRBV6-1,few,TRBJ2-5,NA,TGTGCCAGCACTGGAATGGCAGGGGGGGGAGAGACCCAGTACTTC,CASTGMAGGGETQYF
TRBV12-3/TRBV12-4,many,TRBJ2-3,NA,TGTGCCAGCAGTTTAAGAATACTTACCACAGATACGCAGTATTTT,CASSLRILTTDTQYF
TRBV5-1,NA,TRBJ1-2,NA,TGCGCCAGCAGCTTGGTGGAGGGAAGCTATGGCTACACCTTC,CASSLVEGSYGYTF
TRBV4-1,few,TRBJ2-7,TRBD1,TGCGCCAGCAGCCGAGCCGGGACAGGCCGCCACGAGCAGTACTTC,CASSRAGTGRHEQYF
TRBV12-3/TRBV12-4,many,TRBJ1-6,NA,TGTGCCAGCACCTTGGGCGTCATTTCACCCCTCCACTTT,CASTLGVISPLHF
TRBV10-3,NA,TRBJ2-2,TRBD2,TGTGCCATCAGTGCAAACCGACTAGCGGGGGAAAACACCGGGGAGCTGTTTTTT,CAISANRLAGENTGELFF
TRBV6-1,few,TRBJ1-1,NA,TGTGCCAGCAGTCGAAGGAACACTGAAGCTTTCTTT,CASSRRNTEAFF
TRBV20-1,NA,TRBJ2-1,NA,TGCAGTGCAACAGACACATACGCGCAGTTCTTC,CSATDTYAQFF
TRBV5-1,few,TRBJ2-3,TRBD2,TGCGCCAGCAGCATACTAGCGCACGATGGGGATACGCAGTATTTT,CASSILAHDGDTQYF
TRBV15,NA,TRBJ1-4,TRBD1,TGTGCCACCAGCAGGGACAGGGAGAATGAAAAACTGTTTTTT,CATSRDRENEKLFF
TRBV28,NA,TRBJ1-6,TRBD1,TGTGCCAGCAGAACAACCGGGACAGGAGGTTCACCCCTCCACTTT,CASRTTGTGGSPLHF
TRBV7-8,few,TRBJ2-1,NA,TGTGCCAGCCCCCCGTCTGACTCCTCCTACAATGAGCAGTTCTTC,CASPPSDSSYNEQFF
TRBV3-1,NA,TRBJ2-3,NA,TGTGCCAGCAGCCAAGAAGATGGGACGCAGTATTTT,CASSQEDGTQYF
TRBV11-3,NA,TRBJ1-1,TRBD1,TGTGCCAGCAGCTTTGGGACAGAGAACACTGAAGCTTTCTTT,CASSFGTENTEAFF
TRBV12-3/TRBV12-4,few,TRBJ2-1,NA,TGTGCCAGCAGTCCGACCCCCTATCGTGAGCAGTTCTTC,CASSPTPYREQFF
TRBV5-6,few,TRBJ1-1,TRBD1,TGTGCCAGCAGCTATCCGGGACAGGGGAACACTGAAGCTTTCTTT,CASSYPGQGNTEAFF
TRBV24-1,NA,TRBJ2-1,TRBD1,TGTGCCACCAGTGAGCGCCGTCAGGGGGCGGCCAATGAGCAGTTCTTC,CATSERRQGAANEQFF
TRBV7-6,NA,TRBJ2-1,TRBD2,TGTGCCAGCAGCTCCGTGACTAGCGGGGCGGGCAATGAGCAGTTCTTC,CASSSVTSGAGNEQFF
TRBV12-3/TRBV12-4,few,TRBJ1-6,NA,TGTGCCAGCACCCTTCGAAGGGTTGATAATTCACCCCTCCACTTT,CASTLRRVDNSPLHF
TRBV12-3/TRBV12-4,NA,TRBJ2-5,NA,TGTGCCAGCAGTTTAGAGGGGAGCACCACCCAGTACTTC,CASSLEGSTTQYF
TRBV5-1,NA,TRBJ2-4,TRBD2,TGCGCCAGCAGCTTGGGCACTAGCGGGAGTTTCACGTACATTCAGTACTTC,CASSLGTSGSFTYIQYF
TRBV6-4,NA,TRBJ2-7,TRBD2,TGTGCCAGGAAAGTAGCGGGAGTAAATAGGTGGGAGCAGTACTTC,CARKVAGVNRWEQYF
TRBV29-1,few,TRBJ2-2,NA,TGCAGCGCAAGAGGTTCCCCCCCAACCGGGGAGCTGTTTTTT,CSARGSPPTGELFF
TRBV18,NA,TRBJ1-1,TRBD1,TGTGCCAGCTCATCGGGACAGGGTGCAGCTTTCTTT,CASSSGQGAAFF
TRBV10-3,NA,TRBJ1-1,NA,TGTGCCACCGGTGGGGGGATGAACACTGAAGCTTTCTTT,CATGGGMNTEAFF
TRBV28,few,TRBJ2-4,NA,TGTGCCAGCCTCCCAGGAGGGAAAAACATTCAGTACTTC,CASLPGGKNIQYF
TRBV12-3/TRBV12-4,NA,TRBJ2-1,NA,TGTGCCAGCAGTTTAGCGCTAGGGGGGACTCAGACAAATGAGCAGTTCTTC,CASSLALGGTQTNEQFF
TRBV10-1,NA,TRBJ2-1,NA,TGCGCCAGCAGTGTTAGGGAAAATGAGCAGTTCTTC,CASSVRENEQFF
TRBV5-6,few,TRBJ2-1,NA,TGTGCCAGCAGCACAAGACTTGAGCAGTTCTTC,CASSTRLEQFF
TRBV29-1,many,TRBJ2-5,NA,TGCAGCGTCCGACAAGAGACCCAGTACTTC,CSVRQETQYF
TRBV28,NA,TRBJ1-1,NA,TGTGCCAGCAGTCCCTGGACAGTGAACACTGAAGCTTTCTTT,CASSPWTVNTEAFF
TRBV9,NA,TRBJ2-1,NA,TGTGCCAGCAGCGCCCCCCAAACTGAGCAGTTCTTC,CASSAPQTEQFF
TRBV20-1,NA,TRBJ2-3,NA,TGCAGTGCCCAATTGGATACGCAGTATTTT,CSAQLDTQYF
TRBV29-1,few,TRBJ2-3,NA,TGCAGCGCCGGGACGGTCGGGATGACGCAGTATTTT,CSAGTVGMTQYF
TRBV2,NA,TRBJ2-1,TRBD2,TGTGCCAGCAGGACCTCGGGGGGTTTCGCCTACAATGAGCAGTTCTTC,CASRTSGGFAYNEQFF
TRBV2,NA,TRBJ2-1,NA,TGTGCCAGCAGTGAACAGGGAGGAGTAGGCAATGAGCAGTTCTTC,CASSEQGGVGNEQFF
TRBV7-8,NA,TRBJ2-2,NA,TGTGCCAGCAGCTTAGAATCTGGTGTAACCGGGGAGCTGTTTTTT,CASSLESGVTGELFF